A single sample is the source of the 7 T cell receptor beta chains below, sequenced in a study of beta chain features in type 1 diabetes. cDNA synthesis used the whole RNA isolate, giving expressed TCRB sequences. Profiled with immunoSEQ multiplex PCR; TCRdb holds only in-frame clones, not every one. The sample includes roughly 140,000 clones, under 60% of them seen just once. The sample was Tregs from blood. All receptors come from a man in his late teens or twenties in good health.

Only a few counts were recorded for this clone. The CDR3 loop reads CASSFGAGAGSGELFF. CDR3 in DNA: TGTGCCAGCAGCTTCGGAGCGGGAGCGGGATCCGGGGAGCTGTTTTTT. V is TRBV7-2 and J is TRBJ2-2; TRBD2 agrees at 8 bases. The V segment lost 3 bases and the J segment 6 bases; nucleotides outside the gene matches: 9. CDR1 is SGHTA, CDR2 FQGNSA, per germline. The CDR3 is made up of 16 amino acids. The full variable domain, completed using reference TRBV7-2 and TRBJ2-2, is GAGVSQSPSNKVTEKGKDVELRCDPISGHTALYWYRQSLGQGLEFLIYFQGNSAPDKSGLPSDRFSAERTGGSVSTLTIQRTQQEDSAVYLCASSFGAGAGSGELFFGEGSRLTVL.

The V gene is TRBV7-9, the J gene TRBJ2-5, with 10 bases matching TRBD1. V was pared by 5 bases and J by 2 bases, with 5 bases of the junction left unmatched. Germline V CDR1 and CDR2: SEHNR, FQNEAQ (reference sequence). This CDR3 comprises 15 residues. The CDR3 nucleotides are TGTGCCAGCAGCGACAGGGACAGGGGACAAGAGACCCAGTACTTC. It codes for CASSDRDRGQETQYF.

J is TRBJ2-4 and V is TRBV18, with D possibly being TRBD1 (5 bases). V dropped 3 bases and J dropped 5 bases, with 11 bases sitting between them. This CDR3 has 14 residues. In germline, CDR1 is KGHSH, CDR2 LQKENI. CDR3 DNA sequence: TGTGCCAGCTCACCCGGCAGGGTGCAAAACATTCAGTACTTC. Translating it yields CASSPGRVQNIQYF. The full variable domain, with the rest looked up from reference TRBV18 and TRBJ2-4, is NAGVMQNPRHLVRRRGQEARLRCSPMKGHSHVYWYRQLPEEGLKFMVYLQKENIIDESGMPKERFSAEFPKEGPSILRIQQVVRGDSAAYFCASSPGRVQNIQYFGAGTRLSVL.

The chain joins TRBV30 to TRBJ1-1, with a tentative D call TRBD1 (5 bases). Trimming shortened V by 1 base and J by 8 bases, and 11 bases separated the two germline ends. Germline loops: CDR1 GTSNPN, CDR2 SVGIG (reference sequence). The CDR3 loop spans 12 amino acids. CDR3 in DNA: TGTGCCTGGAGTGCCAGGGTCCCCGAAGCTTTCTTT. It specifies CAWSARVPEAFF. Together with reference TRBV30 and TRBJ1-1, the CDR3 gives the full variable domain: SQTIHQWPATLVQPVGSPLSLECTVEGTSNPNLYWYRQAAGRGLQLLFYSVGIGQISSEVPQNLSASRPQDRQFILSSKKLLLSDSGFYLCAWSARVPEAFFGQGTRLTVV.

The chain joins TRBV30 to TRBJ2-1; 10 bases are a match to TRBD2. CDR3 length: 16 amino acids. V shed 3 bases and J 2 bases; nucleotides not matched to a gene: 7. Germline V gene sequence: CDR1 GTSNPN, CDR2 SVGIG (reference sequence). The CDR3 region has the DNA TGTGCCTGGAGCGAAGCGGGGGGGCCCCCCTACAATGAGCAGTTCTTC. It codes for CAWSEAGGPPYNEQFF. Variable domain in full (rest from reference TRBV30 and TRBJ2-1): SQTIHQWPATLVQPVGSPLSLECTVEGTSNPNLYWYRQAAGRGLQLLFYSVGIGQISSEVPQNLSASRPQDRQFILSSKKLLLSDSGFYLCAWSEAGGPPYNEQFFGPGTRLTVL.

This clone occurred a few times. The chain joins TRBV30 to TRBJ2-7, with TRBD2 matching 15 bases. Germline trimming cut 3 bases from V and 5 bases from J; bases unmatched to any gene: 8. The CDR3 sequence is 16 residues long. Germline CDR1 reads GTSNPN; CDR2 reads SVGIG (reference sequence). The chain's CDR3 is CAWSEGLAGGVDEQYF. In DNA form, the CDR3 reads TGTGCCTGGAGCGAGGGACTAGCGGGAGGAGTGGACGAGCAGTACTTC.

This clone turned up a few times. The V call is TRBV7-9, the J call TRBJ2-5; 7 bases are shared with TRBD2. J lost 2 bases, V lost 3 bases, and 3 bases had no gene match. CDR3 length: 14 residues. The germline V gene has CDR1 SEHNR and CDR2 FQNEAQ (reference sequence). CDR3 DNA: TGTGCCAGCAGCTTTCGAGCGGGGCAAGAGACCCAGTACTTC. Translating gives CASSFRAGQETQYF.